This TCR beta chain is from a study of blood T cell repertoires in COVID-19. The wider study: Both acute and convalescent COVID-19 samples were obtained from the United States, Italy and Spain.

Sequencing was performed with immunoSEQ multiplex PCR; in TCRdb, only in-frame clones are kept and a portion is missing. The sample includes almost 300,000 clones, roughly 90% of them seen just once. Material for sequencing was peripheral blood. This TCR was sampled from a woman aged 30 to 39 with COVID-19, enrolled during active disease.

The CDR3 reads CASSPRGSGNTGELFF. Written as DNA, the CDR3 is TGCGCCAGCAGCCCCCGGGGTAGCGGCAACACCGGGGAGCTGTTTTTT. The chain combines TRBV5-1 with TRBJ2-2; possible D gene TRBD2, 6 bases. Germline CDR1 SGHRS, CDR2 YFSETQ. This CDR3 contains 16 residues. Trimming shortened V by 4 bases and J by 2 bases, and 15 bases separated the two germline ends.